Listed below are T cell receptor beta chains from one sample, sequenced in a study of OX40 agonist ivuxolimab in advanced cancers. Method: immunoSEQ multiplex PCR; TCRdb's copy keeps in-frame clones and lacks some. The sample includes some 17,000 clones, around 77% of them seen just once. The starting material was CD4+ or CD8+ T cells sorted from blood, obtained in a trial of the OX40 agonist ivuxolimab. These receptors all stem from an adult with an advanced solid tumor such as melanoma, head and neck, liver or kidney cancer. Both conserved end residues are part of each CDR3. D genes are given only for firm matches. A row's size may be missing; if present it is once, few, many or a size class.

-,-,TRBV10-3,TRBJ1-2,CAISATGQTNANYGYTF,TGTGCCATCAGTGCAACCGGACAGACCAATGCTAACTATGGCTACACCTTC
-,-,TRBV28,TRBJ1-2,CASSFGPFSGYTF,TGTGCCAGCAGTTTCGGGCCGTTTAGTGGCTACACCTTC
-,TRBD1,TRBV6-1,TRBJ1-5,CASRRTGRNQPQHF,TGTGCCAGCAGGAGGACAGGCCGCAATCAGCCCCAGCATTTT
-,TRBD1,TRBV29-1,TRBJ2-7,CSVLQGAYEQYF,TGCAGCGTTCTACAGGGGGCCTACGAGCAGTACTTC
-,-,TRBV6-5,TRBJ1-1,CASRVGASTEAFF,TGTGCCAGCAGAGTGGGAGCGTCCACTGAAGCTTTCTTT
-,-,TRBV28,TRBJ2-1,CASSPGTSLSRNEQFF,TGTGCCAGCAGTCCCGGGACCTCCCTGAGTCGGAATGAGCAGTTCTTC
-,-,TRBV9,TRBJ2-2,CASSVVGGYGELFF,TGTGCCAGCAGCGTAGTAGGAGGGTACGGGGAGCTGTTTTTT
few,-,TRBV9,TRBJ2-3,CASSVFREPTDTQYF,TGTGCCAGCAGCGTATTCAGAGAACCCACAGATACGCAGTATTTT
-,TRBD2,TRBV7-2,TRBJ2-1,CASSPDRAGVHYNEQFF,TGTGCCAGCAGCCCCGACCGAGCGGGGGTTCACTACAATGAGCAGTTCTTC
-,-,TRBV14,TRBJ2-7,CASSPRSGIQAYEQYF,TGTGCCAGCAGCCCCAGGTCCGGGATACAAGCCTACGAGCAGTACTTC
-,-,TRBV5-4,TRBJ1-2,CASSPGGAGYGYTF,TGTGCCAGCAGCCCCGGGGGGGCAGGCTATGGCTACACCTTC
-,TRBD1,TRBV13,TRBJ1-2,CASSFHRGENYGYTF,TGTGCCAGCAGCTTTCACAGGGGAGAGAACTATGGCTACACCTTC
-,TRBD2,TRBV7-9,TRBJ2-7,CASSDTSGLSYEQYF,TGTGCCAGCAGCGACACTAGCGGCCTCTCCTACGAGCAGTACTTC
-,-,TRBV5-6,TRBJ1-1,CASSLEASWRAFF,TGTGCCAGCAGCTTGGAAGCCTCCTGGAGGGCTTTCTTT
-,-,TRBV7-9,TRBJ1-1,CASSSDGSTEAFF,TGTGCCAGCAGCTCCGACGGTAGCACTGAAGCTTTCTTT
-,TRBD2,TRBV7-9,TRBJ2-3,CASSPLAGGADTQYF,TGTGCCAGCAGCCCGCTAGCGGGGGGAGCAGATACGCAGTATTTT
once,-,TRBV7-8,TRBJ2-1,CASSLGGRVDEQFF,TGTGCCAGCAGCTTAGGGGGCAGGGTCGATGAGCAGTTCTTC
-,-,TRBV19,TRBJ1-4,CASSIRGATNEKLFF,TGTGCCAGTAGTATAAGGGGTGCAACTAATGAAAAACTGTTTTTT
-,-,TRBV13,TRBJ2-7,CASSSQGSSYEQYF,TGTGCCAGCAGCTCTCAGGGGAGCTCCTACGAGCAGTACTTC
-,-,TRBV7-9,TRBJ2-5,CASTLRLGEFQETQYF,TGTGCCAGCACCTTACGGCTAGGGGAGTTTCAAGAGACCCAGTACTTC
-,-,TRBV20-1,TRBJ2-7,CSAQGRYEQYF,TGCAGTGCCCAGGGTCGGTACGAGCAGTACTTC
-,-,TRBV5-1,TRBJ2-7,CASSLSQGRNYEQYF,TGCGCCAGCAGCTTGTCCCAGGGGAGAAACTACGAGCAGTACTTC
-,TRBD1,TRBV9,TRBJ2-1,CASSNRTGRSNEQFF,TGTGCCAGCAGTAATCGGACAGGGAGATCCAATGAGCAGTTCTTC
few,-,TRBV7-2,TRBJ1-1,CASSAHGHTNTEAFF,TGTGCCAGCAGCGCACACGGACACACGAACACTGAAGCTTTCTTT
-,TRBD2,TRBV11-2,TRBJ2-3,CASSPRTSSSTDTQYF,TGTGCCAGCAGCCCCCGGACTAGCTCTAGCACAGATACGCAGTATTTT
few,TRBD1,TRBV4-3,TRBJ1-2,CASSQEKGLTGPSLANYGYTF,TGCGCCAGCAGCCAAGAAAAGGGGCTGACAGGGCCTTCTTTGGCTAACTATGGCTACACCTTC
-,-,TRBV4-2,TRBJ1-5,CASSLMGAARNQPQHF,TGTGCCAGCAGCTTGATGGGAGCTGCCCGGAATCAGCCCCAGCATTTT
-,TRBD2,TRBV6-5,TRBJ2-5,CASSYKAGGETQYF,TGTGCCAGCAGTTACAAAGCGGGGGGAGAGACCCAGTACTTC
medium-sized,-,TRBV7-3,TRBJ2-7,CASSLLPGTSYEQYF,TGTGCCAGCAGCTTACTACCCGGCACCTCCTACGAGCAGTACTTC
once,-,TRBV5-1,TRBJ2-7,CASWDSGVTEQYF,TGCGCCAGCTGGGACTCCGGAGTTACGGAGCAGTACTTC
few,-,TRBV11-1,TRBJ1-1,CASTFLRVSNTEAFF,TGTGCCAGCACCTTTCTCAGGGTATCGAACACTGAAGCTTTCTTT
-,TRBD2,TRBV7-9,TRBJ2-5,CASSLKASGNLETQYF,TGTGCCAGCAGCTTAAAGGCTAGCGGAAATCTAGAGACCCAGTACTTC
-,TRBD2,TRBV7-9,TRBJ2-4,CASSSPLAGGKNIQYF,TGTGCCAGCAGCTCACCACTAGCGGGGGGGAAAAACATTCAGTACTTC
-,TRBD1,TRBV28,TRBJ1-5,CASSLRDRDNQPQHF,TGTGCCAGCAGTTTGCGAGACAGGGACAATCAGCCCCAGCATTTT
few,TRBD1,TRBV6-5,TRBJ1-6,CASGRTGYNSPLHF,TGTGCCAGCGGTCGGACAGGATATAATTCACCCCTCCACTTT